Reported below is one TCR beta chain. This sample is part of a study of Tregs in tolerant kidney transplant recipients. The data were produced by immunoSEQ multiplex PCR, yet TCRdb's version contains in-frame clones alone and is incomplete. The sample lists about 81,000 clones; around 90% were seen once. Mixed chimerism was transient after nonmyeloablative marrow transplants from related graft donors. Unstimulated Tregs (CD4+CD25+CD127-) and CD4+CD25- non-Tregs were sorted from PBMCs. In germline, CDR1 is MNHNY, CDR2 SVGAGI (reference sequence). V lost 6 bases and J lost 2, with 8 bases in between. CDR3 length: 13 residues.

The chain carries TRBV6-6 and TRBJ2-1; TRBD2 might be the D (5 bases). The TCR was taken from a human patient who received a combined kidney and bone marrow transplant. The T cells may partly be graft donor cells. The starting material was CD4+ T cells from blood (PBMCs), obtained 24 months after the transplant. The DNA for the CDR3 is TGTGCCAGCAGGGGGAGCGCCTACAATGAGCAGTTCTTC. Protein product: CASRGSAYNEQFF.